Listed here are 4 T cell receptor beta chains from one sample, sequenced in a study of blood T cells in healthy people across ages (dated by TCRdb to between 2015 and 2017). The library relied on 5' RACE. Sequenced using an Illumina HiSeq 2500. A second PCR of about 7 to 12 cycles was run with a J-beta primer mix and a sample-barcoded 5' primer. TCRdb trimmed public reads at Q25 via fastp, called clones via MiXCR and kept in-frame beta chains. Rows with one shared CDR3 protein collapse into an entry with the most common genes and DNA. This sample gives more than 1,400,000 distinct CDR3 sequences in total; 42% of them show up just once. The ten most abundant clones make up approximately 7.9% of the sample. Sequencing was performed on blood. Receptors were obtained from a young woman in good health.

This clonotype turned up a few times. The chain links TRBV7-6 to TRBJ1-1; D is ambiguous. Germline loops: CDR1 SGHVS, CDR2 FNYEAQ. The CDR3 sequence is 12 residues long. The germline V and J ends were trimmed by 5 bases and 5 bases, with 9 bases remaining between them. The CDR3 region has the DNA TGTGCCAGCAGCGATTCCCGGACTGAAGCTTTCTTT. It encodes CASSDSRTEAFF. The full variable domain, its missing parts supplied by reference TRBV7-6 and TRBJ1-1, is GAGVSQSPRYKVTKRGQDVALRCDPISGHVSLYWYRQALGQGPEFLTYFNYEAQQDKSGLPNDRFSAERPEGSISTLTIQRTEQRDSAMYRCASSDSRTEAFFGQGTRLTVV.

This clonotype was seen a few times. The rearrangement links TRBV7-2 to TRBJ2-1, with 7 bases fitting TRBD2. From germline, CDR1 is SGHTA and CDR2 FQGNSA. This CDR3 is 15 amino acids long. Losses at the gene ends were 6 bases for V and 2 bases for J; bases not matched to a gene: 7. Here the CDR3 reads CASRPAGLAYNEQFF. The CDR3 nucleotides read TGTGCCAGCAGACCCGCCGGACTAGCCTACAATGAGCAGTTCTTC.

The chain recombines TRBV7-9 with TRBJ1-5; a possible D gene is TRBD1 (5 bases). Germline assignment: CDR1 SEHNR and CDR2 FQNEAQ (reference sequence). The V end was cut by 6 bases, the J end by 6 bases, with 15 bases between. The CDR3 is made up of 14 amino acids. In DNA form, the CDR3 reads TGTGCCAGCAGTTCCGGGGGGGAAGGTCAGCCCCAGCATTTT. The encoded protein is CASSSGGEGQPQHF.

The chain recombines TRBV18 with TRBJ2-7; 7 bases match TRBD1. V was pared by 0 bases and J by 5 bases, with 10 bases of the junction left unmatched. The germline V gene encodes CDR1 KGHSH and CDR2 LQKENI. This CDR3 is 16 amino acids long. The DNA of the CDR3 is TGTGCCAGCTCACCACCCTGGGACAGTTCGCCCAACGAGCAGTACTTC. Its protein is CASSPPWDSSPNEQYF.